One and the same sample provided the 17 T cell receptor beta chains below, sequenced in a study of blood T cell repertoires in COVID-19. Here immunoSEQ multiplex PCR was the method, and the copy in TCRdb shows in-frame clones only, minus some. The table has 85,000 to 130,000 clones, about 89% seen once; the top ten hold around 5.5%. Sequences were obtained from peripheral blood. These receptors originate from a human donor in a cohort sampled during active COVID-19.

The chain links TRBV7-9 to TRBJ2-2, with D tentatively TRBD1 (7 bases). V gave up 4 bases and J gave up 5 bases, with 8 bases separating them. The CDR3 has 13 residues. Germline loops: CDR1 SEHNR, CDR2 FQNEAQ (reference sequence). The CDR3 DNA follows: TGTGCCAGCAGCTCAGGGGGGACCGGGGAGCTGTTTTTT. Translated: CASSSGGTGELFF.

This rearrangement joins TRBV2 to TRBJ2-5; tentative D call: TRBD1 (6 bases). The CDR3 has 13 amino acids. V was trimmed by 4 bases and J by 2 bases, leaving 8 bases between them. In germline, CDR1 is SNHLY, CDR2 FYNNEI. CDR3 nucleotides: TGTGCCAGCAGTGGGACAGCACAAGAGACCCAGTACTTC. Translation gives CASSGTAQETQYF.

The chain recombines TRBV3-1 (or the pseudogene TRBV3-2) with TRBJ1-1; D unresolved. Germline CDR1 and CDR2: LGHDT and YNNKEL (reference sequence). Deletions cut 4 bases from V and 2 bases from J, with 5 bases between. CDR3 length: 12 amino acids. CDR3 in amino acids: CASSRGNTEAFF. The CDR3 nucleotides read TGTGCCAGCAGCCGAGGAAACACTGAAGCTTTCTTT.

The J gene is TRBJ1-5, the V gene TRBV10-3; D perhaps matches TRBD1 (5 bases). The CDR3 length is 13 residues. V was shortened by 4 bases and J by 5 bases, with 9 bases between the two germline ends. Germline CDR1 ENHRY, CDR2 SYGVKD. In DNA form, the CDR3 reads TGTGCCATCAGTGGGAGGGGAGATCAGCCCCAGCATTTT. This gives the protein CAISGRGDQPQHF.

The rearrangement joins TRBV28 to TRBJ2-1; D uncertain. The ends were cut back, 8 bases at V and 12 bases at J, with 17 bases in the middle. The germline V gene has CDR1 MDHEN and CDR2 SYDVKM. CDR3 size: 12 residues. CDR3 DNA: TGTGCCAGCTTCGCATCGGGTAAAGGGCAGTTCTTC. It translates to CASFASGKGQFF.

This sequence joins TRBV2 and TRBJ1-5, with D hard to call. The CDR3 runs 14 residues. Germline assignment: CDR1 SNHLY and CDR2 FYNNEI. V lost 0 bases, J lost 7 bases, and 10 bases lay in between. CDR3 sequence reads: CASSEATSGQPQHF. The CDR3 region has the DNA TGTGCCAGCAGTGAAGCCACCTCCGGGCAGCCCCAGCATTTT.

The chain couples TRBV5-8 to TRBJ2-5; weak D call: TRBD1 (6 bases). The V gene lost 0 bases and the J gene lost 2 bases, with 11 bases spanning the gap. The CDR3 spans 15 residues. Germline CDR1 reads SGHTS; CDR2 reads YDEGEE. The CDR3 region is CASSLAGAGQETQYF. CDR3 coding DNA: TGTGCCAGCAGCTTGGCAGGGGCGGGTCAAGAGACCCAGTACTTC. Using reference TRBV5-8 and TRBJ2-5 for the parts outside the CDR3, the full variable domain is EAGVTQSPTHLIKTRGQQATLRCSPISGHTSVYWYQQALGLGLQFLLWYDEGEERNRGNFPPRFSGRQFPNYSSELNVNALELEDSALYLCASSLAGAGQETQYFGPGTRLLVL.

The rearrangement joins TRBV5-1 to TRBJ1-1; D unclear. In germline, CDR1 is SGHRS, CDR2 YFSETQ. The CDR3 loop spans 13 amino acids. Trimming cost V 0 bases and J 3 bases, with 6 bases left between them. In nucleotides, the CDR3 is TGCGCCAGCAGCTTGGCCGGGGACACTGAAGCTTTCTTT. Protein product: CASSLAGDTEAFF.

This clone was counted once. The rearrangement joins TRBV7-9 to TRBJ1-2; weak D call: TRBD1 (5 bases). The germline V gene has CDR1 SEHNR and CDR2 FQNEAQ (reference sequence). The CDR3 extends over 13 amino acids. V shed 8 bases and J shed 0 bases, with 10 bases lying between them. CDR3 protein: CASSGPANYGYTF. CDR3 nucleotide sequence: TGTGCCAGCTCAGGGCCAGCTAACTATGGCTACACCTTC.

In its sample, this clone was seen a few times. The CDR3 DNA is TGTGCCAGCAGCTCGGCAGGGTGGGTCGAGCAGTACTTC. Its translation is CASSSAGWVEQYF. The V and J genes are TRBV7-2 and TRBJ2-7; D is possibly TRBD1 (5 bases). The CDR3 is 13 residues long. The germline V gene encodes CDR1 SGHTA and CDR2 FQGNSA. With 4 bases removed from V and 6 bases from J, the gap between germline ends came to 13 bases.

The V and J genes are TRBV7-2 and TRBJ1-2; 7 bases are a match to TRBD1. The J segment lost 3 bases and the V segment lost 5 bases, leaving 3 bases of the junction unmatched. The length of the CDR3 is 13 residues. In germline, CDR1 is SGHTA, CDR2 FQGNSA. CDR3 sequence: CASSPGTDYGYTF. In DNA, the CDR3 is TGTGCCAGCAGCCCTGGGACAGACTATGGCTACACCTTC.

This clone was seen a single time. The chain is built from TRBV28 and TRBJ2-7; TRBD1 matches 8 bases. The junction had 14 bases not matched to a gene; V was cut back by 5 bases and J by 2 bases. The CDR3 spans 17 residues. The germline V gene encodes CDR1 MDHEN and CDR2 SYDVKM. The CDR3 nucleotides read TGTGCCAGCAGTCACATTCCCTTCAGGGGGCCGACCTACGAGCAGTACTTC. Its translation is CASSHIPFRGPTYEQYF.

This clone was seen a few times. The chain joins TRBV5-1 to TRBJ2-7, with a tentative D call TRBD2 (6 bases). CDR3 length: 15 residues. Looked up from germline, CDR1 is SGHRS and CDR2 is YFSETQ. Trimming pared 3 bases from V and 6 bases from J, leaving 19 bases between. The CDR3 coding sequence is TGCGCCAGCAGCTCCCGCGGGGAATCGATCGGCGAGCAGTACTTC. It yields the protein CASSSRGESIGEQYF.

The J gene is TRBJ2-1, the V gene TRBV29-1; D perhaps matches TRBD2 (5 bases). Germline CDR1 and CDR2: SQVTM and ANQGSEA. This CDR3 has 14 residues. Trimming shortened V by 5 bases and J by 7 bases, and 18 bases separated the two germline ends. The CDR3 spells CSVSYPGVSNEQFF. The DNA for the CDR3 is TGCAGCGTTTCTTACCCCGGGGTCTCAAATGAGCAGTTCTTC.

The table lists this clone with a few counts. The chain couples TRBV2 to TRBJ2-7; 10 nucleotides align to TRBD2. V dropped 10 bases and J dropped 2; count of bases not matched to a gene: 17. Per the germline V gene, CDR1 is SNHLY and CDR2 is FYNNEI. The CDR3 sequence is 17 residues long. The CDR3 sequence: CANTPAFSGRSAYEQYF. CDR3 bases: TGTGCCAACACCCCGGCCTTTAGCGGGAGGTCAGCCTACGAGCAGTACTTC. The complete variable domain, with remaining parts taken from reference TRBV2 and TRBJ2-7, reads EPEVTQTPSHQVTQMGQEVILRCVPISNHLYFYWYRQILGQKVEFLVSFYNNEISEKSEIFDDQFSVERPDGSNFTLKIRSTKLEDSAMYFCANTPAFSGRSAYEQYFGPGTRLTVT.

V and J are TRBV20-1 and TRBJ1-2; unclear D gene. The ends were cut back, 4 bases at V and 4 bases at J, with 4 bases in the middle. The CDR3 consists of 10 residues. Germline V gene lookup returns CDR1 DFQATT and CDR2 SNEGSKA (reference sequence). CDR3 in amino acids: CSAKSYGYTF. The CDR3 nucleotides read TGCAGTGCTAAGAGCTATGGCTACACCTTC.

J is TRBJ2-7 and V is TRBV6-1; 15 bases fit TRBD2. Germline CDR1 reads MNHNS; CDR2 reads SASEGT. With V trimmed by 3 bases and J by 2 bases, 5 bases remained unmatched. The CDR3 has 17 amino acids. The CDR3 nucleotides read TGTGCCAGCAGTGATGGACTAGCGGGAGGGCCCCCCTACGAGCAGTACTTC. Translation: CASSDGLAGGPPYEQYF.